These 11 T cell receptor beta chains were sequenced from one sample in a study of blood T cell repertoires in COVID-19. Data came from immunoSEQ multiplex PCR; TCRdb stores just in-frame clones and leaves some out. The sample carries about 300,000 clones, around nine tenths recorded once. The material sequenced was PBMCs or T cells enriched from blood (not recorded which). The receptor set was obtained from a woman aged 45-59 years who had been exposed to COVID-19.

This sequence joins TRBV19 and TRBJ2-2; 9 bases are a match to TRBD1. The CDR3 covers 18 residues. The junction had 13 bases not matched to a gene; V was cut back by 4 bases and J by 4 bases. The V gene's germline CDR1 is LNHDA and CDR2 SQIVND (reference sequence). CDR3 residues: CASSKPTGGLAGTGELFF. CDR3 in DNA: TGTGCCAGTAGTAAACCGACAGGGGGTCTGGCCGGCACCGGGGAGCTGTTTTTT.

This rearrangement joins TRBV11-2 to TRBJ2-7; TRBD2 matches 15 bases. J gave up 3 bases and V 5 bases, and 5 bases lay outside the gene matches. The CDR3 has 16 amino acids. CDR1 and CDR2 (germline): SGHAT, FQNNGV. The CDR3 nucleotides read TGTGCCAGCAGCCCAACGGGACTAGCGGGGGGCTACGAGCAGTACTTC. The encoded protein is CASSPTGLAGGYEQYF.

CDR3 sequence: CAIRHRDSQETQYF. In DNA, the CDR3 is TGTGCCATCAGGCACAGGGACAGCCAAGAGACCCAGTACTTC. The rearrangement joins TRBV10-3 to TRBJ2-5; 7 bases agree with TRBD1. V trimming: 6 bases; J trimming: 1 base; junction bases outside the gene matches: 5. The CDR3 consists of 14 residues. Germline V gives CDR1 ENHRY, CDR2 SYGVKD.

The J gene is TRBJ1-6, the V gene TRBV28; 8 bases are shared with TRBD1. The CDR3 totals 15 residues. The ends lost 6 bases at V and 9 bases at J; junction bases unmatched: 10. The V gene's germline CDR1 is MDHEN and CDR2 SYDVKM. The CDR3 loop reads CASRLHTGGSSPLHF. CDR3 bases: TGTGCCAGCAGACTGCACACAGGGGGGTCTTCACCCCTCCACTTT.

The gene calls are TRBV6-5 and TRBJ2-7; TRBD1 aligns across 10 bases. With 6 bases clipped from V and 1 base from J, the junction kept 6 bases outside the gene matches. The germline V gene has CDR1 MNHEY and CDR2 SVGAGI. The CDR3 spans 15 residues. For the CDR3, the DNA is TGTGCCAGCAGAGAGAGGACAGGGGGTTCCTACGAGCAGTACTTC. Protein product: CASRERTGGSYEQYF.

V gene TRBV3-1 (or the pseudogene TRBV3-2) combines with J gene TRBJ1-6; the match to TRBD1 covers 9 bases. Germline CDR1 reads LGHDT; CDR2 reads YNNKEL (reference sequence). This CDR3 spans 15 amino acids. The J segment lost 6 bases and the V segment lost 4 bases, leaving 4 bases of the junction unmatched. CDR3 sequence: CASSPQTGGNSPLHF. The DNA for the CDR3 is TGTGCCAGCAGCCCCCAGACAGGGGGTAATTCACCCCTCCACTTT.

The V call is TRBV15, the J call TRBJ1-1; D is uncertain. V was clipped by 0 bases and J by 7 bases, with 12 bases between them. CDR1 is LNHNV, CDR2 YYDKDF, per germline (reference sequence). The CDR3 is 14 amino acids. CDR3: CATSRDYNSGEAFF. The CDR3 DNA follows: TGTGCCACCAGCAGAGATTACAACAGCGGTGAAGCTTTCTTT.

V usage is TRBV18 and J usage is TRBJ2-3; D unresolved. The CDR3 has 15 amino acids. Germline CDR1 KGHSH, CDR2 LQKENI. V was clipped by 3 bases and J by 0 bases, with 10 bases between them. CDR3 region: CASSPFTMSTDTQYF. CDR3 bases: TGTGCCAGCTCACCGTTCACTATGAGCACAGATACGCAGTATTTT.

The chain recombines TRBV10-3 with TRBJ2-4; weak D call: TRBD2 (6 bases). Trimming stripped 10 bases from V and 7 bases from J, with 14 bases between. The CDR3 extends over 12 amino acids. Germline CDR1 is ENHRY and CDR2 is SYGVKD. The CDR3 loop reads CATEGLANIQYF. The CDR3 region has the DNA TGTGCCACCGAGGGACTGGCCAACATTCAGTACTTC.

The chain links TRBV7-9 to TRBJ2-3; 9 bases match TRBD2. Germline V CDR1 and CDR2: SEHNR, FQNEAQ (reference sequence). This CDR3 has 15 amino acids. V lost 7 bases and J lost 1; bases outside the gene matches: 6. The CDR3, as DNA: TGTGCCAGCACCGCGGGGGGGCCCGGCACAGATACGCAGTATTTT. It translates to CASTAGGPGTDTQYF.

The chain uses TRBV7-6 and TRBJ2-1, with 9 bases lining up with TRBD2. Germline-derived CDR1 and CDR2 are SGHVS and FNYEAQ. This CDR3 has 17 residues. J lost 8 bases, V lost 2 bases, and 13 bases had no gene match. The CDR3 region has the DNA TGTGCCAGCAGCTTACGGGGTTCGGCTAGCGGGGCTGATGAGCAGTTCTTC. Its translation is CASSLRGSASGADEQFF.